Sequencing of this T cell receptor (beta chain) was carried out in a study of T cell changes during pregnancy in multiple sclerosis. This clone appeared a few times. Sequenced by immunoSEQ multiplex PCR; TCRdb stores in-frame clones only, minus some. The sample includes some 48,000 clones, just under 95% of them seen just once. The CDR3 has 15 amino acids. With 0 bases removed from V and 1 base from J, the gap between germline ends came to 12 bases. Germline values: CDR1 GTSNPN, CDR2 SVGIG (reference sequence). Sample: CD8+ T cells from peripheral blood mononuclear cells, taken in the first trimester of pregnancy. The receptor's source is a female donor with multiple sclerosis, enrolled in a pregnancy study. This rearrangement joins TRBV30 to TRBJ1-1; D unresolved. The CDR3 loop is CAWSVYGVENTEAFF. CDR3 in DNA: TGTGCCTGGAGTGTCTATGGTGTAGAGAACACTGAAGCTTTCTTT.